These 19 T cell receptor beta chains were all obtained from the same sample, sequenced in a study of regulatory T cells in long-lasting Graves disease. Building of the TCR beta libraries involved iRepertoire HTBI primers and Arm-PCR of CDR3 regions. TCRdb re-derived calls from the multiplex PCR reads in MiXCR, one entry per CDR3 protein. This table has 350,000 to 500,000 distinct CDR3 sequences, around 15% appearing once. The time point is: newly diagnosed GD, antithyroid drugs for less than 3 months. The TCR library was made from RNA extracted from PBMCs. These data also featured in a second study, about T cells in Graves' hyperthyroidism and ophthalmopathy.

The specimen comprised peripheral blood mononuclear cells (PBMCs), sampled at new diagnosis, from a patient treated with antithyroid drugs. All receptors come from a woman between 18 and 29 years old with Graves disease.

The genes are TRBV2 and TRBJ1-1; no clear D gene. This CDR3 has 14 residues. Trimming pared 7 bases from V and 1 base from J, leaving 13 bases between. Germline values: CDR1 SNHLY, CDR2 FYNNEI. CDR3: CASTPRAANTEAFF. The CDR3 DNA reads TGTGCCAGCACCCCTCGGGCAGCGAACACTGAAGCTTTCTTT.

The chain has TRBV15 and TRBJ2-7; 10 bases agree with TRBD2. V shed 9 bases and J 7 bases; nucleotides not matched to a gene: 12. This CDR3 region has 14 residues. Germline V lookup: CDR1 LNHNV, CDR2 YYDKDF (reference sequence). CDR3 in amino acids: CATGLTSGTLEQYF. The CDR3 DNA reads TGTGCCACGGGCTTAACTAGCGGGACTCTAGAGCAGTACTTC. Full variable domain (outside the CDR3, taken from reference TRBV15 and TRBJ2-7): DAMVIQNPRYQVTQFGKPVTLSCSQTLNHNVMYWYQQKSSQAPKLLFHYYDKDFNNEADTPDNFQSRRPNTSFCFLDIRSPGLGDTAMYLCATGLTSGTLEQYFGPGTRLTVT.

CDR3 in amino acids: CASSVLAGVGNEQFF. The CDR3 DNA sequence: TGTGCCAGCAGTGTACTAGCGGGAGTGGGAAATGAGCAGTTCTTC. This chain joins TRBV6-4 and TRBJ2-1; TRBD2 aligns across 11 bases. This CDR3 has 15 residues. Germline V gives CDR1 MRHNA, CDR2 SNTAGT. J was trimmed by 7 bases and V by 4 bases; bases with no gene match: 6.

This clonotype has more than one count but fewer than ten. The V call is TRBV18, the J call TRBJ2-3, with 14 bases that match TRBD2. Germline V lookup: CDR1 KGHSH, CDR2 LQKENI. J gave up 6 bases and V 2 bases, and 4 bases lay outside the gene matches. CDR3 length equals 16 residues. The DNA of the CDR3 is TGTGCCAGCTCACCATTGACTAGCGGGAGGGCCGATACGCAGTATTTT. It codes for CASSPLTSGRADTQYF.

This clonotype was observed at least ten times. This chain links TRBV18 with TRBJ2-1; D is undetermined. The CDR3 is made up of 15 amino acids. Germline V lookup: CDR1 KGHSH, CDR2 LQKENI. V lost 3 bases to trimming and J lost 0 bases, with 9 bases between them. CDR3 DNA: TGTGCCAGCTCACCTTCCCCAAGCTCCTACAATGAGCAGTTCTTC. Translated, it gives CASSPSPSSYNEQFF.

This clonotype occurred many times. This chain uses TRBV7-9 with TRBJ2-1; 7 bases agree with TRBD2. This CDR3 is 15 amino acids long. The germline V gene has CDR1 SEHNR and CDR2 FQNEAQ (reference sequence). V gave up 5 bases and J gave up 4 bases; unmatched junction bases: 8. CDR3 in DNA: TGTGCCAGCAGCCAAAGGCTAGCGGATTACAATGAGCAGTTCTTC. It specifies CASSQRLADYNEQFF.

This clonotype was counted many times. This chain links TRBV2 with TRBJ2-7; D is unresolved. This CDR3 comprises 11 residues. The V end was cut by 8 bases, the J end by 12 bases, with 17 bases between. In germline, CDR1 is SNHLY, CDR2 FYNNEI. The chain's CDR3 is CASGPDLKRYF. As DNA, the CDR3 is TGTGCCAGCGGACCTGACCTCAAACGGTACTTC.

Concerning this clonotype: One base separates it from a far larger clone, so it is likely a read error. The conserved final phenylalanine or tryptophan is absent from the CDR3, which likely points to a read error. This sequence joins TRBV11-2 and TRBJ2-4, with 11 bases that match TRBD2. The J call may be in error: the DNA end matches TRBJ2-7 better. The germline gives CDR1 SGHAT, CDR2 FQNNGV. The CDR3 sequence is 14 residues long. CDR3 DNA: TGTGCCAGCAGTCCTATAGCGGGAGGGAACGAGCAGTACCTC. It specifies CASSPIAGGNEQYL.

This clonotype was counted a few times. The chain employs TRBV28 and TRBJ2-4, with D possibly matching TRBD2 (6 bases). Per germline, CDR1 MDHEN and CDR2 SYDVKM. The CDR3 runs 16 residues. Between the trimmed V and J ends, which lost 5 bases and 0 bases, there was a span of 14 bases. Here the CDR3 DNA reads TGTGCCAGCAGTCCCACCGCGGGGTTAGCCAAAAACATTCAGTACTTC. Its translation is CASSPTAGLAKNIQYF.

This chain links TRBV19 with TRBJ2-7; 11 positions agree with TRBD2. The V segment lost 4 bases and the J segment 2 bases; nucleotides outside the gene matches: 7. The germline V gene encodes CDR1 LNHDA and CDR2 SQIVND (reference sequence). This CDR3 spans 16 amino acids. CDR3 sequence reads: CASSTRTSGYPYEQYF. CDR3 sequence (DNA): TGTGCCAGTAGTACCAGGACTAGCGGGTACCCCTACGAGCAGTACTTC.

The genes are TRBV14 and TRBJ2-1; the D is unclear. V lost 2 bases and J lost 8, with 10 bases in between. CDR3 length: 13 residues. Looked up from germline, CDR1 is SGHDN and CDR2 is FVKESK. CDR3 sequence reads: CASSQLESDEQFF. CDR3 nucleotide sequence: TGTGCCAGCAGCCAATTGGAGAGTGATGAGCAGTTCTTC.

Ten or more counts support this clonotype. The chain joins TRBV6-5 to TRBJ1-4; 8 nucleotides line up with TRBD1. The CDR3 spans 16 residues. CDR1 MNHEY and CDR2 SVGAGI come from the germline V gene. Trimming at V came to 2 bases and at J to 5 bases, leaving 7 bases not matched to a gene. The CDR3 nucleotides are TGTGCCAGCAGTTACACAGCAGGGGGCGGGAATGAAAAACTGTTTTTT. Protein product: CASSYTAGGGNEKLFF.

In the case of this clonotype: A much larger clone lies one base from this, so it may be a read error. The chain couples TRBV3-1 to TRBJ1-1; D call uncertain. The CDR3 is 14 amino acids. Trimming took 4 bases from V and 3 from J, leaving 12 bases between them. From germline, CDR1 is LGHDT and CDR2 YNNKEL (reference sequence). Here the CDR3 reads CASSPQPGDTEAFF. DNA for the CDR3: TGTGCCAGCAGCCCTCAACCGGGCGACACTGAAGCTTTCTTT.

This clonotype was recorded at least ten times. The chain has TRBV10-3 and TRBJ2-7; 9 bases agree with TRBD1. CDR1 is ENHRY and CDR2 is SYGVKD in the germline V gene. V lost 6 bases and J lost 3; bases outside the gene matches: 6. The CDR3 length is 14 residues. Here the CDR3 reads CAISGTGTNYEQYF. In DNA, the CDR3 is TGTGCCATCAGCGGGACAGGGACGAACTACGAGCAGTACTTC.

This clonotype was observed a few times. This rearrangement joins TRBV6-1 to TRBJ2-1, with D possibly called TRBD1 or TRBD2 (5 bases each). Germline-derived CDR1 and CDR2 are MNHNS and SASEGT. The CDR3 totals 14 residues. V dropped 8 bases and J dropped 2 bases, with 13 bases sitting between them. CDR3: CASLRDQTYNEQFF. The CDR3 DNA is TGTGCCAGCCTCCGGGACCAGACCTACAATGAGCAGTTCTTC.

The V gene is TRBV30, the J gene TRBJ1-2; D is undetermined. V lost 0 bases and J lost 3, with 8 bases in between. CDR1 GTSNPN and CDR2 SVGIG come from the germline V gene (reference sequence). The CDR3 contains 13 residues. CDR3 DNA: TGTGCCTGGAGTGTCACCCGGTACTATGGCTACACCTTC. The encoded protein is CAWSVTRYYGYTF.

This clonotype was observed at least ten times. Because the CDR3's place on the DNA is in doubt, the DNA is left out and the CDR3 is given as listed by TCRdb. The chain combines TRBV27 with TRBJ2-1; the table calls TRBD2, which could not be checked here. The CDR3 numbers 16 amino acids, ends counted. Germline CDR1 MNHEY, CDR2 SMNVEV (reference sequence). The CDR3 region is CASSLGMGLVSNEQFF.

The J gene is TRBJ2-7, the V gene TRBV20-1; D may be TRBD1 (6 bases). V gave up 6 bases and J gave up 5 bases, with 20 bases separating them. The germline V gene encodes CDR1 DFQATT and CDR2 SNEGSKA (reference sequence). There are 14 residues in the CDR3. The CDR3 here is CSALKNTGSDEQYF. CDR3 nucleotide sequence: TGCAGTGCACTAAAAAATACAGGGAGCGACGAGCAGTACTTC.

This clonotype was seen a handful of times. V usage is TRBV14 and J usage is TRBJ2-1; either TRBD1 or TRBD2 may fit D (5 bases each). Trimming left V 0 bases short and J 4 bases short, with 16 bases between. The CDR3 extends over 17 amino acids. Germline V gene sequence: CDR1 SGHDN, CDR2 FVKESK. The CDR3: CASSQDLGDLTYNEQFF. The CDR3 nucleotides are TGTGCCAGCAGCCAAGATCTTGGGGACCTTACGTACAATGAGCAGTTCTTC.